This TCR beta chain was sequenced for a study of tumor-infiltrating lymphocytes in localized non-small cell lung cancer. Across the whole study: The cohort mixed smokers and never-smokers, several histologies, and some post-neoadjuvant-chemotherapy samples. Resected tumor was paired with non-adjacent uninvolved lung from the same patient.

Regarding the study as a whole: Each assay used a separate piece of the same tissue. Only some patients had TCR sequencing, depending on available tissue.

V was clipped by 5 bases and J by 8 bases, with 19 bases between them. The CDR3 consists of 15 residues. The germline gives CDR1 MNHEY, CDR2 SVGAGI. About this clone itself: Its antigen is as yet unknown.

Some clones are missing from TCRdb's copy, which holds only in-frame ones; the method was immunoSEQ multiplex PCR. This sample has approximately 4,000 clones, with under 75% found just once. The chain couples TRBV6-5 to TRBJ1-3; D gene unclear. The sequence derives from a human donor with non-small cell lung cancer. Material: uninvolved lung tissue not adjacent to the tumor. This CDR3 is CASSINDKTGHTIYF. As DNA, the CDR3 is TGTGCCAGCAGTATAAATGACAAAACCGGCCACACCATATATTTT.